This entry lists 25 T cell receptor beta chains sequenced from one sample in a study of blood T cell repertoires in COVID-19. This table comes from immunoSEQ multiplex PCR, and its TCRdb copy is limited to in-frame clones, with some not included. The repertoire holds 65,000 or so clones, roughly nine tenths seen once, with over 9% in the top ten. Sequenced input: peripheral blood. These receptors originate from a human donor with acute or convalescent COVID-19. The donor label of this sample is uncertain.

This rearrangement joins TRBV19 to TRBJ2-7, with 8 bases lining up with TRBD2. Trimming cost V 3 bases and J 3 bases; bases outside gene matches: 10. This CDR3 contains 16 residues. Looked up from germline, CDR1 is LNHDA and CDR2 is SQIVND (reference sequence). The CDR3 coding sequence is TGTGCCAGTAGTATGGGGCGTGGGCGGGAGGTCTACGAGCAGTACTTC. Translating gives CASSMGRGREVYEQYF.

The CDR3 is CASSSTGGEETQYF. CDR3 coding DNA: TGTGCCAGCAGTTCAACAGGGGGCGAAGAGACCCAGTACTTC. This chain joins TRBV27 and TRBJ2-5; the match to TRBD1 covers 9 bases. Germline V lookup: CDR1 MNHEY, CDR2 SMNVEV (reference sequence). The trim removed 4 bases at V and 3 bases at J, leaving 3 bases unmatched. The CDR3 extends over 14 amino acids.

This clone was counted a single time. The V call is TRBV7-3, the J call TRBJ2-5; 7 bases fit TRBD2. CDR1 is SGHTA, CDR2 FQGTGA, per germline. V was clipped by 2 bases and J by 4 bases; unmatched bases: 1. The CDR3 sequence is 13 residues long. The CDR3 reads CASSLAGVETQYF. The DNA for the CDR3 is TGTGCCAGCAGCTTAGCGGGAGTAGAGACCCAGTACTTC. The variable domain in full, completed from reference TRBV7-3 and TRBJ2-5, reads GAGVSQTPSNKVTEKGKYVELRCDPISGHTALYWYRQSLGQGPEFLIYFQGTGAADDSGLPNDRFFAVRPEGSVSTLKIQRTERGDSAVYLCASSLAGVETQYFGPGTRLLVL.

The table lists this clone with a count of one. The CDR3 region is CASSLGGQGNSEQYV. CDR3 bases: TGTGCCAGCAGTTTAGGAGGACAGGGAAATTCCGAGCAGTACGTC. The chain employs TRBV28 and TRBJ2-7, with 8 bases aligning to TRBD1. CDR3 length equals 15 residues. The germline gives CDR1 MDHEN, CDR2 SYDVKM. Trimming at V came to 2 bases and at J to 6 bases, leaving 9 bases not matched to a gene.

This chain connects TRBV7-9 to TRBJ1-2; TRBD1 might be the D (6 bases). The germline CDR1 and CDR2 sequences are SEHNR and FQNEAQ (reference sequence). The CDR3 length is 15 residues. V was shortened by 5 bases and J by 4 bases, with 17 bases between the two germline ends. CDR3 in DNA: TGTGCCAGCAGCGACCGATCCGGGGGGGCCTATGGCTACACCTTC. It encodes CASSDRSGGAYGYTF.

The CDR3 sequence is CASSSRPGQGSNEKLFF. The CDR3 coding sequence is TGTGCCAGCAGCTCACGTCCGGGACAGGGCTCTAATGAAAAACTGTTTTTT. The chain recombines TRBV11-2 with TRBJ1-4, with 9 positions matching TRBD1. CDR1 is SGHAT, CDR2 FQNNGV, per germline. CDR3 length: 17 residues. The V and J ends lost 4 bases and 3 bases, in that order; junction bases with no gene match: 9.

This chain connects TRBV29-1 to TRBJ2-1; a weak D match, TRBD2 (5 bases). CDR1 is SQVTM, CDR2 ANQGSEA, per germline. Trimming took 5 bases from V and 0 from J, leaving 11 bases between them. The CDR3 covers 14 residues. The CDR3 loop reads CSVRGRNSYNEQFF. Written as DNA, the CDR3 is TGCAGCGTTCGCGGGCGCAACTCCTACAATGAGCAGTTCTTC.

This chain's CDR3 is CASSFGRGTNTGELFF. The CDR3 DNA follows: TGCGCCAGCAGCTTTGGAAGGGGCACGAACACCGGGGAGCTGTTTTTT. The rearrangement uses TRBV5-1 and TRBJ2-2; weak D call: TRBD1 (5 bases). Trimming removed 2 bases at V and 0 bases at J, with 11 bases between. The CDR3 loop spans 16 amino acids. Per the germline V gene, CDR1 is SGHRS and CDR2 is YFSETQ.

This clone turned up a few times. The DNA for the CDR3 is TGCGCCAGCAGCTTGGAGGTCGGGAGCTCCTATAATTCACCCCTCCACTTT. This sequence encodes CASSLEVGSSYNSPLHF. The gene calls are TRBV5-1 and TRBJ1-6; D gene ambiguous. The V end lost 0 bases, the J end lost 0 bases, and 10 bases lay between the germline ends. The CDR3 is 17 residues long. Looked up from germline, CDR1 is SGHRS and CDR2 is YFSETQ.

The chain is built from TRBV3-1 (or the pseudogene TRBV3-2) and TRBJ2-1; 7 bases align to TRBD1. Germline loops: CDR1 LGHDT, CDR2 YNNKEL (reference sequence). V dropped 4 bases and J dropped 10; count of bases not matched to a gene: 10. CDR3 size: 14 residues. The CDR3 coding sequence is TGTGCCAGCAGCCGCCCGGGACAGACATCCGAGCAGTTCTTC. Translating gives CASSRPGQTSEQFF.

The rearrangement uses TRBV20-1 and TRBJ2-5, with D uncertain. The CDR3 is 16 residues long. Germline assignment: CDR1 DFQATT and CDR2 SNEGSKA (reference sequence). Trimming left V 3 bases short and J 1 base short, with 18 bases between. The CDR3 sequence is CSASTVQAQFQETQYF. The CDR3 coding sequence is TGCAGTGCTAGTACTGTTCAGGCACAGTTCCAAGAGACCCAGTACTTC.

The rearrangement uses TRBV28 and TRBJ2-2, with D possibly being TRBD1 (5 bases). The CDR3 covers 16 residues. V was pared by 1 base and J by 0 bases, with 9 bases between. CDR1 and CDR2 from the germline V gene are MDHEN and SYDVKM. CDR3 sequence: CASSLLGAANTGELFF. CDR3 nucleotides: TGTGCCAGCAGTTTATTAGGGGCAGCGAACACCGGGGAGCTGTTTTTT.

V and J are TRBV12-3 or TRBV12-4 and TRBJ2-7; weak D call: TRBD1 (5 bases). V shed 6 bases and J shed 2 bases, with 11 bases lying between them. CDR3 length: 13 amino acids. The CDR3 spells CASRDITTYEQYF. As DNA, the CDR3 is TGTGCCAGCAGGGACATCACTACCTACGAGCAGTACTTC.

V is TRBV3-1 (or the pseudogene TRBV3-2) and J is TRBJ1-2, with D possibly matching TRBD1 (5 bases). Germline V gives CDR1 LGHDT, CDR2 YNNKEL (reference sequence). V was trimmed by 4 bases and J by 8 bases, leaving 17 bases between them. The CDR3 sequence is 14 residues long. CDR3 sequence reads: CASSLVWQGGGYTF. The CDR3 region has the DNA TGTGCCAGCAGCCTTGTCTGGCAGGGTGGCGGCTACACCTTC.

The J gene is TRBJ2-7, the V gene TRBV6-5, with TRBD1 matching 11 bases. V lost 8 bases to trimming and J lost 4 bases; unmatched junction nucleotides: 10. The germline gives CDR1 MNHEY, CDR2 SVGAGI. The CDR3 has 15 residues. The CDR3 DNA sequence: TGTGCCAGCTCCGCTCGGGACAGGGGGACGTACGAGCAGTACGTC. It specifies CASSARDRGTYEQYV.

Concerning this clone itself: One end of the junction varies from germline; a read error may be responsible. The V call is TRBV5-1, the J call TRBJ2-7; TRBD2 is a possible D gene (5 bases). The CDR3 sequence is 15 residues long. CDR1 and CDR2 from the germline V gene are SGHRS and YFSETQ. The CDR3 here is CASSLAGEKSSEQYF. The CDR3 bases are TGCGCCAGCAGCTTGGCCGGGGAGAAGTCCTCCGAGCAGTACTTC.

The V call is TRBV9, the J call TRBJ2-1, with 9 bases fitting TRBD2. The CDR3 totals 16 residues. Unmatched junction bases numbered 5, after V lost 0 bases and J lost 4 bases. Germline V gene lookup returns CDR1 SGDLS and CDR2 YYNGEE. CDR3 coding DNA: TGTGCCAGCAGCGTAGTTTCGACTAGCGGATACAATGAGCAGTTCTTC. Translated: CASSVVSTSGYNEQFF. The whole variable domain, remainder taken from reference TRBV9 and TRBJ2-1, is DSGVTQTPKHLITATGQRVTLRCSPRSGDLSVYWYQQSLDQGLQFLIQYYNGEERAKGNILERFSAQQFPDLHSELNLSSLELGDSALYFCASSVVSTSGYNEQFFGPGTRLTVL.

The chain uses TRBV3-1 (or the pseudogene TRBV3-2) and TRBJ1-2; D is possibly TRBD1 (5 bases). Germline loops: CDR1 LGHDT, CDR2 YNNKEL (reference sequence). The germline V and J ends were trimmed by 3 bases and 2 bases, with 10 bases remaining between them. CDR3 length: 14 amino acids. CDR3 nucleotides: TGTGCCAGCAGCCAGGATAGGGGCAACTATGGCTACACCTTC. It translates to CASSQDRGNYGYTF.

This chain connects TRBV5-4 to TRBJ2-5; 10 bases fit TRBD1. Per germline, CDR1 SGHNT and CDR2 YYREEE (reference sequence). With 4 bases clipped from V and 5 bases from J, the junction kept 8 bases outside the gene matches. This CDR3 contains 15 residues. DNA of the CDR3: TGTGCCAGCAGCGCCGGACAGGGGGTCGGTGAGACCCAGTACTTC. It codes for CASSAGQGVGETQYF. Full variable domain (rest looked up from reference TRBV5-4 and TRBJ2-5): ETGVTQSPTHLIKTRGQQVTLRCSSQSGHNTVSWYQQALGQGPQFIFQYYREEENGRGNFPPRFSGLQFPNYSSELNVNALELDDSALYLCASSAGQGVGETQYFGPGTRLLVL.

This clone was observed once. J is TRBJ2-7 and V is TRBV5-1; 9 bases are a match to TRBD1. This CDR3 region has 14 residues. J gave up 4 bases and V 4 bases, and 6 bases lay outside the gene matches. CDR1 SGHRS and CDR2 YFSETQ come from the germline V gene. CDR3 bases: TGCGCCAGCAGCCCAACAGGGGGCCGATACGAGCAGTACTTC. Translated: CASSPTGGRYEQYF.

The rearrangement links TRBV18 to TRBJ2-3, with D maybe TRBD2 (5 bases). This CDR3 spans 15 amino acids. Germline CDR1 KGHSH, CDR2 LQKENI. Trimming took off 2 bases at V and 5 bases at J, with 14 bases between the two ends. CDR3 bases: TGTGCCAGCTCACCAGAGGGAATTAGCTTAGATACGCAGTATTTT. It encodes CASSPEGISLDTQYF.

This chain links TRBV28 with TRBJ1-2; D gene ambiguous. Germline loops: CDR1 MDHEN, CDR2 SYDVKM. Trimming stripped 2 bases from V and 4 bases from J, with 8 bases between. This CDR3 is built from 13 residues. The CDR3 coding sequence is TGTGCCAGCAGTTTAGCCGGAGTCTATGGCTACACCTTC. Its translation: CASSLAGVYGYTF.

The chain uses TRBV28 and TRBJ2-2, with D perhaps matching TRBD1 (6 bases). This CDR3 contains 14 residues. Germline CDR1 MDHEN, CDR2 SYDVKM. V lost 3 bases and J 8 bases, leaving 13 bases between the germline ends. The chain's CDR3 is CASSLQGSAGELFF. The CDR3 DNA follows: TGTGCCAGCAGTTTGCAGGGGAGCGCGGGGGAGCTGTTTTTT.

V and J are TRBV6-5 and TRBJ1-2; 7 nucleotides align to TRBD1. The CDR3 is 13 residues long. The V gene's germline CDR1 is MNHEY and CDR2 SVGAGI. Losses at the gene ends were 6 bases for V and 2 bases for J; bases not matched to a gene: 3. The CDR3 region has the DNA TGTGCCAGCAGAAAAGGGGGCAACTATGGCTACACCTTC. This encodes CASRKGGNYGYTF.

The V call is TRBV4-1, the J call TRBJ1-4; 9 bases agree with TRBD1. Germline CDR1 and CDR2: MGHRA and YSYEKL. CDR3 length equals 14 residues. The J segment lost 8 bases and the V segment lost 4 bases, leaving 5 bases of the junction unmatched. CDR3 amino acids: CASSPPDRGEKLFF. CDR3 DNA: TGCGCCAGCAGCCCTCCGGACAGGGGAGAAAAACTGTTTTTT.